These 21 T cell receptor beta chains share one sample of origin, sequenced in a study of T cell repertoires in cytomegalovirus infection. One entry per CDR3 protein, called by TCRdb with MiXCR from the reads. The repertoire includes some 400,000 distinct CDR3 sequences, 15% to 20% of them detected once, and around 8.6% sits in the top ten. Sequenced input: PBMCs. These receptor sequences come from a human donor in good health (CMV status not recorded). Some clones in this sample may be carry-over from other donors' samples.

The V and J genes are TRBV2 and TRBJ1-2; D might be TRBD1 (5 bases). The CDR3 has 15 residues. Trimming took 1 base from V and 4 from J, leaving 13 bases between them. Germline lookup yields CDR1 SNHLY and CDR2 FYNNEI. The CDR3 region is CASSEEGLGGYGYTF. CDR3 sequence (DNA): TGTGCCAGCAGTGAAGAGGGGCTGGGGGGCTATGGCTACACCTTC.

This clonotype was found a few times. J is TRBJ1-1 and V is TRBV18, with 8 bases fitting TRBD1. CDR3 length equals 14 residues. Trimming at V came to 5 bases and at J to 3 bases, leaving 5 bases not matched to a gene. Germline-derived CDR1 and CDR2 are KGHSH and LQKENI. The CDR3 DNA reads TGTGCCAGCTCAGATAGACAGGGGCACACTGAAGCTTTCTTT. Its protein product is CASSDRQGHTEAFF.

This clonotype occurred many times. V and J are TRBV7-2 and TRBJ2-7; D is perhaps TRBD1 or TRBD2 (5 bases each). V lost 5 bases to trimming and J lost 0 bases, with 17 bases between them. CDR3 length: 16 amino acids. Germline V CDR1 and CDR2: SGHTA, FQGNSA. The CDR3 region is CASSTPPGTASYEQYF. In DNA, the CDR3 is TGTGCCAGCAGCACCCCTCCCGGGACGGCCTCCTACGAGCAGTACTTC. The full variable domain, rest sourced from reference TRBV7-2 and TRBJ2-7, is GAGVSQSPSNKVTEKGKDVELRCDPISGHTALYWYRQSLGQGLEFLIYFQGNSAPDKSGLPSDRFSAERTGGSVSTLTIQRTQQEDSAVYLCASSTPPGTASYEQYFGPGTRLTVT.

At least ten counts were recorded for this clonotype. The chain employs TRBV7-2 and TRBJ2-1; TRBD2 is a possible D gene (5 bases). V lost 10 bases to trimming and J lost 3 bases, with 19 bases between them. CDR3 length equals 15 residues. Germline V gene data show CDR1 as SGHTA and CDR2 as FQGNSA. This CDR3 reads CATREYGVGYNEQFF. The CDR3 nucleotides read TGTGCCACCAGAGAGTACGGGGTAGGCTACAATGAGCAGTTCTTC.

This rearrangement joins TRBV23-1 to TRBJ2-7, with D perhaps TRBD1 (7 bases). TRBV23-1 is marked as an open reading frame, function uncertain. The CDR3 extends over 14 amino acids. V gave up 3 bases and J gave up 5 bases, with 14 bases separating them. CDR3 region: CASSHRGGQDEQYF. CDR3 DNA: TGCGCCAGCAGTCACCGGGGAGGACAGGACGAGCAGTACTTC.

This clonotype has at least ten counts. The chain employs TRBV12-3 or TRBV12-4 and TRBJ1-1, with D perhaps matching TRBD1 (5 bases). Trimming removed 5 bases from V and 1 base from J, with 14 bases in between. The CDR3 runs to 15 residues. This CDR3 reads CASSRSRDGNTEAFF. CDR3 DNA sequence: TGTGCCAGCAGTCGGTCCCGGGACGGGAACACTGAAGCTTTCTTT.

The chain uses TRBV12-3 or TRBV12-4 and TRBJ2-3; no reliable D call. The CDR3 sequence is 12 residues long. V was trimmed by 6 bases and J by 5 bases, leaving 9 bases between them. Written as DNA, the CDR3 is TGTGCCAGCAGGGCCGACGGAGATACGCAGTATTTT. Protein product: CASRADGDTQYF.

In its sample, this clonotype was seen a few times. CDR3 residues: CASSLDEGNSPLHF. The CDR3 DNA reads as TGTGCCAGCAGCTTGGATGAAGGGAATTCACCCCTCCACTTT. The chain joins TRBV7-6 to TRBJ1-6; no clear D. Germline CDR1 reads SGHVS; CDR2 reads FNYEAQ. The CDR3 is 14 amino acids. V was clipped by 3 bases and J by 7 bases, with 10 bases between them.

This chain links TRBV15 with TRBJ2-1; perhaps TRBD2 as D (6 bases). Trimming removed 1 base from V and 7 bases from J, with 8 bases in between. The CDR3 has 13 residues. The germline V gene encodes CDR1 LNHNV and CDR2 YYDKDF (reference sequence). The CDR3 coding sequence is TGTGCCACCAGCAGAGCCGGGGGTAATGAGCAGTTCTTC. Translating it yields CATSRAGGNEQFF. Full variable domain (rest looked up from reference TRBV15 and TRBJ2-1): DAMVIQNPRYQVTQFGKPVTLSCSQTLNHNVMYWYQQKSSQAPKLLFHYYDKDFNNEADTPDNFQSRRPNTSFCFLDIRSPGLGDTAMYLCATSRAGGNEQFFGPGTRLTVL.

This clonotype was found many times. The V gene is TRBV12-3 or TRBV12-4, the J gene TRBJ1-1; TRBD1 might be the D (5 bases). The V end lost 3 bases, the J end lost 5 bases, and 13 bases lay between the germline ends. This CDR3 contains 14 residues. The CDR3 DNA is TGTGCCAGCAGTTTTACGCAGGGTGGGACTGAAGCTTTCTTT. Translated: CASSFTQGGTEAFF.

This clonotype has at least ten counts. This sequence joins TRBV7-2 and TRBJ2-3; no firm D call. The germline V gene has CDR1 SGHTA and CDR2 FQGNSA. V shed 8 bases and J shed 4 bases, with 4 bases lying between them. This CDR3 has 10 amino acids. The CDR3 DNA sequence: TGTGCCAGCGGGGCAGATACGCAGTATTTT. It yields the protein CASGADTQYF. Drawing the rest from reference TRBV7-2 and TRBJ2-3, the complete variable domain is GAGVSQSPSNKVTEKGKDVELRCDPISGHTALYWYRQSLGQGLEFLIYFQGNSAPDKSGLPSDRFSAERTGGSVSTLTIQRTQQEDSAVYLCASGADTQYFGPGTRLTVL.

This rearrangement joins TRBV6-1 to TRBJ2-7, with a tentative D call TRBD1 (5 bases). V lost 2 bases to trimming and J lost 1 base, with 12 bases between them. Germline-derived CDR1 and CDR2 are MNHNS and SASEGT. CDR3 length equals 15 residues. The chain's CDR3 is CASSERRTPSYEQYF. The DNA of the CDR3 is TGTGCCAGCAGTGAACGAAGGACACCATCCTACGAGCAGTACTTC.

CDR3 protein: CASSMSSYEQYF. The CDR3 DNA sequence: TGTGCCAGCAGTATGAGTAGCTACGAGCAGTACTTC. V is TRBV6-2 or TRBV6-3 and J is TRBJ2-7; D gene unclear. V dropped 5 bases and J dropped 3 bases, with 8 bases sitting between them. Germline CDR1 reads MNHEY; CDR2 reads SVGEGT. CDR3 size: 12 residues.

The sample holds many counts of this clonotype. This rearrangement joins TRBV7-8 to TRBJ1-1; D uncertain. V was clipped by 0 bases and J by 4 bases, with 9 bases between them. The CDR3 contains 14 residues. Per the germline V gene, CDR1 is SGHVS and CDR2 is FQNEAQ. The CDR3 region is CASSLAQRTTEAFF. The CDR3 DNA sequence: TGTGCCAGCAGCTTAGCGCAGAGAACCACTGAAGCTTTCTTT.

This clonotype was detected many times. The CDR3 here is CASSLPGLPEQFF. The DNA of the CDR3 is TGTGCCAGCAGCCTACCGGGACTACCCGAGCAGTTCTTC. The J gene is TRBJ2-1, the V gene TRBV7-2; 7 bases line up with TRBD2. J was trimmed by 10 bases and V by 5 bases; bases with no gene match: 8. The CDR3 totals 13 residues. Germline values: CDR1 SGHTA, CDR2 FQGNSA.

The chain couples TRBV27 to TRBJ1-6; 8 bases agree with TRBD1. This CDR3 is 15 amino acids long. J gave up 9 bases and V 2 bases, and 6 bases lay outside the gene matches. Germline V gene data show CDR1 as MNHEY and CDR2 as SMNVEV (reference sequence). The CDR3 is CASSLSGQGGSPLHF. The CDR3 bases are TGTGCCAGCAGTTTAAGTGGACAGGGAGGTTCACCCCTCCACTTT.

The rearrangement joins TRBV18 to TRBJ2-3, with D possibly being TRBD1 (6 bases). This CDR3 is built from 17 residues. The germline V gene has CDR1 KGHSH and CDR2 LQKENI. V was pared by 3 bases and J by 4 bases, with 20 bases between. CDR3 protein: CASSPRQGLTGPDTQYF. CDR3 nucleotide sequence: TGTGCCAGCTCACCGCGGCAGGGGTTGACCGGACCAGATACGCAGTATTTT.

This clonotype showed up just a few times. The J gene is TRBJ1-2, the V gene TRBV2; TRBD1 might be the D (5 bases). Germline lookup yields CDR1 SNHLY and CDR2 FYNNEI. There are 14 residues in the CDR3. The germline V and J ends were trimmed by 4 bases and 4 bases, with 13 bases remaining between them. For the CDR3, the DNA is TGTGCCAGCAGTGTTCAGGGTTCAGGCTATGGCTACACCTTC. Encoded protein: CASSVQGSGYGYTF.

This clonotype was picked up many times. The chain joins TRBV28 to TRBJ1-1, with no clear D. Trimming pared 3 bases from V and 11 bases from J, leaving 13 bases between. Germline CDR1 reads MDHEN; CDR2 reads SYDVKM. The CDR3 covers 12 residues. CDR3 in amino acids: CASSFGPMMAFF. CDR3 coding DNA: TGTGCCAGCAGTTTCGGACCAATGATGGCTTTCTTT.

This clonotype was found a few times. The V gene is TRBV12-3 or TRBV12-4, the J gene TRBJ1-5; D call uncertain. The CDR3 contains 14 residues. The germline V and J ends were trimmed by 1 base and 7 bases, with 11 bases remaining between them. The CDR3 reads CASSLEDLDQPQHF. As DNA, the CDR3 is TGTGCCAGCAGTTTAGAGGATCTGGACCAGCCCCAGCATTTT.

V usage is TRBV13 and J usage is TRBJ1-2; no clear D. Germline CDR1 reads PRHDT; CDR2 reads FYEKMQ (reference sequence). Trimming cost V 3 bases and J 0 bases, with 14 bases left between them. This CDR3 contains 16 residues. The CDR3 spells CASSFKGGPANYGYTF. In DNA, the CDR3 is TGTGCCAGCAGCTTTAAGGGAGGACCCGCTAACTATGGCTACACCTTC.